The clone carrying this TCR beta chain has just a few counts. Its antigen is still unknown. This specimen belongs to a study of early T cells in non-severe SARS-CoV-2 infection. Study summary: Unsorted whole blood bulk RNA was sequenced, with unpaired chains.

The study's findings and limits: Comparison of clonotypes with VDJdb favored anti-spike CD8 responses while missing private and CD4 specificities.

As part of library construction, unique molecular identifiers were attached to individual cDNA molecules. Using its own MiXCR run on the 5' RACE reads, TCRdb lists one record per CDR3 protein. This sample has 40,000 to 50,000 distinct CDR3 sequences, with 13% found just once. V dropped 2 bases and J dropped 4 bases, with 17 bases sitting between them. The CDR3 sequence is 16 residues long. Germline CDR1 and CDR2: MNHNY and SVGAGI (reference sequence). The TCR was taken from an adult who was a healthcare worker with PCR-confirmed SARS-CoV-2 infection or an uninfected control (not recorded which). The genes are TRBV6-6 and TRBJ1-2; tentative D call: TRBD1 (5 bases). Sequencing input: whole blood. DNA for the CDR3: TGTGCCAGCAGTTACGGTTGGACAATAACCGGCTATGGCTACACCTTC. It specifies CASSYGWTITGYGYTF.